A selection of T cell receptor beta chains follows, all from one sample in a study of Tregs in tolerant kidney transplant recipients. Repertoires were generated with immunoSEQ multiplex PCR, while TCRdb's copy carries only in-frame clones and drops some. This sample carries some 65,000 clones, 84% of them seen once, and the ten largest clones take around 4.5%. Sequenced sample: CD4+ T cells from blood. The source is a human donor in good health. The CDR3 runs from the conserved cysteine through the conserved F or W. The order of the fields is V gene, clone size, D gene, J gene, CDR3 DNA, CDR3 protein. D genes are given only for firm matches. A row's size may be missing; if present it is once, few, many or a size class.

>TRBV10-3|.|TRBD2|TRBJ2-7
TGTGCCACCACGGAGACTAGCGGGGGATCCTACGAGCAGTACTTC
CATTETSGGSYEQYF
>TRBV4-3|.|.|TRBJ2-1
TGCGCCAGCTGCTCGGTCTGGCCAACAGGGCCGCATTGGAATGAGCAGTTCTTC
CASCSVWPTGPHWNEQFF
>TRBV27|.|.|TRBJ1-2
TGTGCCAGCAGTTTAAACGGGAACTATGGCTACACCTTC
CASSLNGNYGYTF
>TRBV11-1|.|.|TRBJ2-1
TGTGCCAGCAGTTGGACTGCATACAATGAGCAGTTCTTC
CASSWTAYNEQFF
>TRBV4-2|.|TRBD1|TRBJ1-3
TGTGCCAGCAGCCGAGAGACAGGGATCTCTGGAAACACCATATATTTT
CASSRETGISGNTIYF
>TRBV5-1|.|.|TRBJ1-1
TGCGCCAGCAGCTTGGCCATAAGCCCGAACACTGAAGCTTTCTTT
CASSLAISPNTEAFF
>TRBV21-1|.|.|TRBJ2-3
TGTGCCAGCAGCAAAGTAAGCACAGATACGCAGTATTTT
CASSKVSTDTQYF
>TRBV15|.|TRBD1|TRBJ2-5
TGTGCCACCAGCAAAGGACAGGGGGCGGGGGAGACCCAGTACTTC
CATSKGQGAGETQYF
>TRBV5-1|many|.|TRBJ2-2
TGCGCCAGCAGCTTGTTACAGGGGAACACCGGGGAGCTGTTTTTT
CASSLLQGNTGELFF
>TRBV12-5|few|.|TRBJ1-5
TGTGCTAGTGGTTTGGGACTGTCGGGGCCCCAGCATTTT
CASGLGLSGPQHF
>TRBV29-1|few|.|TRBJ1-2
TGCAGCGTTTTATCCCCGGGACCGCAAGCTAACTATGGCTACACCTTC
CSVLSPGPQANYGYTF
>TRBV21-1|.|.|TRBJ2-1
TGTGCCAGCAGCCGGACTAGCGGAGTGGAGCAGTTCTTC
CASSRTSGVEQFF
>TRBV6-6|once|.|TRBJ2-6
TGTGCCAGCAGAATAGGGTTCTCTGGGGCCAACGTCCTGACTTTC
CASRIGFSGANVLTF
>TRBV28|.|TRBD1|TRBJ1-2
TGTGCCAGCAGTTCCGTCACAGGGGGCGCACACTATGGCTACACCTTC
CASSSVTGGAHYGYTF
>TRBV11-2|.|TRBD2|TRBJ2-7
TGTGCCAGCAGCTCACCGGGACTAGCGGGAGGCGGCGAGCAGTACTTC
CASSSPGLAGGGEQYF
>TRBV7-3|.|TRBD2|TRBJ2-3
TGTGCCAGCAGCTTAGCGGGAGGGGGAGGAACAGATACGCAGTATTTT
CASSLAGGGGTDTQYF
>TRBV5-8|.|TRBD2|TRBJ2-1
TGTGCCAGCAGCTTGGCGGGGACTAGCGGGATGAATGAGCAGTTCTTC
CASSLAGTSGMNEQFF
>TRBV5-6|.|.|TRBJ1-5
TGTGCCAGCAGCTTGGCCCGACAGGATTATAGCAATCAGCCCCAGCATTTT
CASSLARQDYSNQPQHF
>TRBV5-6|.|.|TRBJ2-5
TGTGCCAGCAGCTTGAAGGGGGTGGGAGAGACCCAGTACTTC
CASSLKGVGETQYF
>TRBV4-3|.|.|TRBJ2-3
TGCGCCAGCAGCCACAGACTACTAGGGTTGGGCACAGATACGCAGTATTTT
CASSHRLLGLGTDTQYF
>TRBV7-3|.|.|TRBJ1-1
TGTGCCAGCAGCTTGGCAGGGTTGAACACTGAAGCTTTCTTT
CASSLAGLNTEAFF
>TRBV14|.|TRBD2|TRBJ2-1
TGTGCCAGCAGCCAATTATTAGCGGGAGGTCACAATGAGCAGTTCTTC
CASSQLLAGGHNEQFF